This T cell receptor beta chain came from a study of T cells after posttransplantation cyclophosphamide. Regarding the study as a whole: Tissue-infiltrating T cells from skin or gut overlapped little with blood T cells. Recipient CMV seropositivity and CMV reactivation strongly tracked TRB clonality. Later post-transplant blood repertoires were often dominated by donor CD8+ memory clones.

Cells defined as naive were viable CD3+CD4+ or CD3+CD8+ and CCR7+CD45RA+CD45RO-CD95-CD27+CD28+. On the day of bone marrow donation, the related graft donor provided peripheral blood. In regard to this clone: What it binds is not known.

Sequencing used immunoSEQ multiplex PCR; TCRdb keeps in-frame clones, though not all of them. This repertoire shows about 22,000 clones, about 97% found once; its top ten account for around 0.13%. The material sequenced was naive CD4+ T cells sorted from PBMCs. The TCR comes from a man aged 45 to 65 in good health, CMV-negative, and a related stem cell transplant donor.

The CDR3 here is CAIRAVREGNEQFF. The CDR3 DNA follows: TGTGCCATCAGGGCCGTCAGGGAGGGCAATGAGCAGTTCTTC. J is TRBJ2-1 and V is TRBV10-3; 7 bases match TRBD2. The germline V gene encodes CDR1 ENHRY and CDR2 SYGVKD. CDR3 length equals 14 residues. The V segment lost 6 bases and the J segment 6 bases; nucleotides outside the gene matches: 8.